A selection of T cell receptor beta chains follows, all from one sample in a study of OX40 agonist ivuxolimab in advanced cancers. Here immunoSEQ multiplex PCR was the method, and the copy in TCRdb shows in-frame clones only, minus some. The table includes fewer than 80,000 clones, roughly nine tenths detected once. The specimen comprised CD4+ or CD8+ T cells sorted from blood, sampled in a trial of the OX40 agonist ivuxolimab. The receptors come from an adult with an advanced solid tumor such as melanoma, head and neck, liver or kidney cancer. Each CDR3 is given with its conserved first and last residue. D genes are given only for firm matches. Some rows mark clone size as missing; the rest say once, few, many or name a class of expanded clone.

clone_size,cdr3_length,d_call,v_call,j_call,cdr3_nt,cdr3_aa
-,12,-,TRBV27,TRBJ2-1,TGTGCCAGCAGATTCAGGGGCAATGAGCAGTTCTTC,CASRFRGNEQFF
once,15,TRBD2,TRBV7-9,TRBJ2-1,TGTGCCAGCAGCCTGGGACTAGCGGGAAGCCATGAGCAGTTCTTC,CASSLGLAGSHEQFF
-,17,TRBD2,TRBV6-1,TRBJ2-3,TGTGCCAGCAGTGAAAGGAACGGGGGGTGGGTATCAGATACGCAGTATTTT,CASSERNGGWVSDTQYF
-,15,-,TRBV6-6,TRBJ2-3,TGTGCCAGCAGCCAAACGACAGCTAGCACAGATACGCAGTATTTT,CASSQTTASTDTQYF
-,14,TRBD1,TRBV9,TRBJ2-1,TGTGCCAGCAGCGTCGAGACAGGGTTCGATGAGCAGTTCTTC,CASSVETGFDEQFF
-,18,TRBD2,TRBV27,TRBJ2-3,TGTGCCAGCAGACTAGGGGTGGGACTAGCGGGCCCCACAGATACGCAGTATTTT,CASRLGVGLAGPTDTQYF
-,15,-,TRBV7-9,TRBJ2-7,TGTGCCAGCAGCTTAGCGCAGGGAACCTTCTACGAGCAGTACTTC,CASSLAQGTFYEQYF
-,15,-,TRBV28,TRBJ2-1,TGTGCCAGCAGTTTAGAGCGGAGCTCCTACAATGAGCAGTTCTTC,CASSLERSSYNEQFF
-,13,-,TRBV7-9,TRBJ2-5,TGTGCCAGCAGCCTTCAGGGAAGTGAGACCCAGTACTTC,CASSLQGSETQYF
once,12,-,TRBV11-2,TRBJ2-7,TGTGCCAGCAGTGGTTTAGCCTACGAGCAGTACTTC,CASSGLAYEQYF
-,13,-,TRBV6-1,TRBJ1-5,TGTGCCAGCAGTGAAAAGGTTTTGCAGCCCCAGCATTTT,CASSEKVLQPQHF
once,18,TRBD2,TRBV4-1,TRBJ2-6,TGCGCCAGCAGCCCTGGACTAGCGGCCTACTCTGGGGCCAACGTCCTGACTTTC,CASSPGLAAYSGANVLTF
-,16,-,TRBV7-3,TRBJ1-5,TGTGCCAGCAGCTTACCCCGAATCGTGATTTCTCAGCCCCAGCATTTT,CASSLPRIVISQPQHF
-,15,-,TRBV28,TRBJ2-7,TGTGCCAGCAGTGAAGGGAGAGGTCCCACCTACGAGCAGTACTTC,CASSEGRGPTYEQYF
few,14,TRBD2,TRBV28,TRBJ2-2,TGTGCCAGCGAACTAGCGGGAGTTACCGGGGAGCTGTTTTTT,CASELAGVTGELFF
-,15,TRBD1,TRBV6-7,TRBJ2-1,TGTGCCAGCAGCCTCGGGACAGGGGATACTGGTGAGCAGTTCTTC,CASSLGTGDTGEQFF
-,15,TRBD1,TRBV19,TRBJ1-2,TGTGCCAGTAGCCCCGGCGGACAGGATCTCTATGGCTACACCTTC,CASSPGGQDLYGYTF
-,16,TRBD1,TRBV19,TRBJ2-3,TGTGCCAGTATCCCCCACCTACCGGGACAGACAGATACGCAGTATTTT,CASIPHLPGQTDTQYF
-,14,-,TRBV9,TRBJ1-3,TGTGCCAGCAGCGTAGGCGTAGCTGGAAACACCATATATTTT,CASSVGVAGNTIYF
-,15,TRBD2,TRBV15,TRBJ2-2,TGTGCCACCAGTCCGAGCGGGAGCCCCACCGGGGAGCTGTTTTTT,CATSPSGSPTGELFF
-,14,-,TRBV27,TRBJ2-3,TGTGCCAGCGGGACTGGATCTAGCACAGATACGCAGTATTTT,CASGTGSSTDTQYF
-,15,-,TRBV9,TRBJ2-5,TGTGCCAGCAGCGTAGAAAAGGCGACGGCGGAGACCCAGTACTTC,CASSVEKATAETQYF
-,13,-,TRBV6-4,TRBJ1-5,TGTGCCAGCAGTCGGGACGGTGGTCAGCCCCAGCATTTT,CASSRDGGQPQHF
-,12,-,TRBV7-9,TRBJ2-7,TGTGCCAGCAGCTTGGGGGCAGACGAGCAGTACTTC,CASSLGADEQYF
-,18,TRBD1,TRBV28,TRBJ1-5,TGTGCCAGCAGTACGCTCATCCTGGGACAGAATAGCAATCAGCCCCAGCATTTT,CASSTLILGQNSNQPQHF
-,15,TRBD1,TRBV28,TRBJ1-6,TGTGCCAGCAGCTTTACCGGGACAGGGGATTCACCCCTCCACTTT,CASSFTGTGDSPLHF
once,16,TRBD2,TRBV7-9,TRBJ2-1,TGTGCCAGCAGCCCCCAAGGGGAGGGTTTGGACAATGAGCAGTTCTTC,CASSPQGEGLDNEQFF
-,16,-,TRBV21-1,TRBJ1-5,TGTGCCAGCAGCAAGATTGGGACAGGGGCAAATCAGCCCCAGCATTTT,CASSKIGTGANQPQHF
-,14,TRBD1,TRBV7-3,TRBJ1-2,TGTGCCAGCAGCTTAACGGGGACAGGGGGAGGCTACACCTTC,CASSLTGTGGGYTF
-,13,TRBD1,TRBV27,TRBJ1-5,TGTGCCAGCGGAGACAGGGAACCTCAGCCCCAGCATTTT,CASGDREPQPQHF
-,13,-,TRBV4-3,TRBJ1-1,TGCGCCAGCAGCCTTACTGTGAACACTGAAGCTTTCTTT,CASSLTVNTEAFF
-,14,-,TRBV9,TRBJ1-1,TGTGCCAGCAGCGTAGGTTGGGTGGCCACTGAAGCTTTCTTT,CASSVGWVATEAFF
-,12,-,TRBV19,TRBJ1-5,TGTGCCGTGGGTCTTGGGAATCAGCCCCAGCATTTT,CAVGLGNQPQHF
-,14,-,TRBV27,TRBJ1-6,TGTGCCAGCAGTTTGACAGGTCCTAATTCACCCCTCCACTTT,CASSLTGPNSPLHF
-,14,-,TRBV5-4,TRBJ1-2,TGTGCCAGCAGCGCCCCTCCCCCAGAGGAGGGCTACACCTTC,CASSAPPPEEGYTF
-,13,-,TRBV27,TRBJ1-2,TGTGCCAGCAGTCTCACAGGGACGAGGGGCTACACCTTC,CASSLTGTRGYTF
-,16,-,TRBV15,TRBJ2-1,TGTGCCACCAGCAGAGATATTGACAGTTCCTACAATGAGCAGTTCTTC,CATSRDIDSSYNEQFF
-,16,-,TRBV28,TRBJ2-7,TGTGCCAGCAGAAGTTTAGAAGCAGGGGTCTCCTACGAGCAGTACTTC,CASRSLEAGVSYEQYF
-,17,TRBD1,TRBV4-3,TRBJ2-2,TGCGCCAGCAGCCAAGACCTCGACAGGGACAGAACCGGGGAGCTGTTTTTT,CASSQDLDRDRTGELFF
-,14,TRBD1,TRBV27,TRBJ1-2,TGTGCCAGCAGTTCCGGGACAGGGAACTATGGCTACACCTTC,CASSSGTGNYGYTF
once,15,-,TRBV10-3,TRBJ1-5,TGTGCCATCATCCCGACAGGAGCTAGCAATCAGCCCCAGCATTTT,CAIIPTGASNQPQHF
-,16,TRBD2,TRBV7-2,TRBJ2-7,TGTGCCAGCAGTCCTCGACTAGCGGGAGCTATGTACGAGCAGTACTTC,CASSPRLAGAMYEQYF
once,15,TRBD2,TRBV11-2,TRBJ2-7,TGTGCCAGCAGCTTGACCGGGCGGGAGTCCTACGAGCAGTACTTC,CASSLTGRESYEQYF
-,16,TRBD1,TRBV7-9,TRBJ2-7,TGTGCCAGCAGCCAACCGGACAGGGTGCTGGGGGACGAGCAGTACTTC,CASSQPDRVLGDEQYF
-,14,-,TRBV9,TRBJ2-6,TGTGCCAGCAGCGTAGGCAGTGGGGCCAACGTCCTGACTTTC,CASSVGSGANVLTF
few,11,-,TRBV19,TRBJ2-5,TGTGCCAGTAGTATTCCGGAGACCCAGTACTTC,CASSIPETQYF
-,15,TRBD2,TRBV30,TRBJ2-2,TGTGCCTGGAGTTGGGGAGCGGGAGGGCTCGGGGAGCTGTTTTTT,CAWSWGAGGLGELFF